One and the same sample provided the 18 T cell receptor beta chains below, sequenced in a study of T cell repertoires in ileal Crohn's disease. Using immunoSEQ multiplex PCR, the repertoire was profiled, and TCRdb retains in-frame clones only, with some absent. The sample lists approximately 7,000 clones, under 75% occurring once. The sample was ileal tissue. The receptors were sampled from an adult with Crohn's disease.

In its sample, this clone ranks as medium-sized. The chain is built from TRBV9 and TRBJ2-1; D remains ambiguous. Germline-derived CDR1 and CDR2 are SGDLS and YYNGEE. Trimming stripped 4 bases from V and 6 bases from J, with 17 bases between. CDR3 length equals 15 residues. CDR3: CASSRYLTPGNEQFF. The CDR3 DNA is TGTGCCAGCAGCCGCTACCTCACTCCGGGCAATGAGCAGTTCTTC.

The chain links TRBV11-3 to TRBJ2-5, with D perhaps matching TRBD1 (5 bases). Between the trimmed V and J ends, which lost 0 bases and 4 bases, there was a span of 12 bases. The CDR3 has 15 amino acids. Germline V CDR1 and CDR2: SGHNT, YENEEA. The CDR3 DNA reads TGTGCCAGCAGCTTAGATCCCTCCAGGGCAGAGACCCAGTACTTC. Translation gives CASSLDPSRAETQYF.

Written as DNA, the CDR3 is TGTGCCAGCAGTTTAGGGGTAGCGGGGGGGAAAGAGACCCAGTACTTC. Its translation is CASSLGVAGGKETQYF. The V call is TRBV28, the J call TRBJ2-5; TRBD2 agrees at 11 bases. Trimming removed 2 bases from V and 3 bases from J; junction bases left unmatched: 5. CDR3 length: 16 residues. Germline values: CDR1 MDHEN, CDR2 SYDVKM.

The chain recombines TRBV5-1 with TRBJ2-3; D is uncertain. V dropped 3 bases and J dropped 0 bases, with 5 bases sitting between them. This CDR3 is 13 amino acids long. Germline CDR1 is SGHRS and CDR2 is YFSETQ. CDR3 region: CASSSGSTDTQYF. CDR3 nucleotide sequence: TGCGCCAGCAGCTCCGGGAGCACAGATACGCAGTATTTT. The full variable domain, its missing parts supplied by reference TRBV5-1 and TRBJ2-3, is KAGVTQTPRYLIKTRGQQVTLSCSPISGHRSVSWYQQTPGQGLQFLFEYFSETQRNKGNFPGRFSGRQFSNSRSEMNVSTLELGDSALYLCASSSGSTDTQYFGPGTRLTVL.

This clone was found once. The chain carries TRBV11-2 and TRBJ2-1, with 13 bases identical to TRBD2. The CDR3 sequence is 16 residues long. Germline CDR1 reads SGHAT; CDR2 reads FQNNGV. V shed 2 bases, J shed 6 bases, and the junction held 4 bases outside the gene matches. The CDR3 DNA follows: TGTGCCAGCAGCTTAACTAGCGGGGGGGGCTTCAATGAGCAGTTCTTC. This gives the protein CASSLTSGGGFNEQFF.

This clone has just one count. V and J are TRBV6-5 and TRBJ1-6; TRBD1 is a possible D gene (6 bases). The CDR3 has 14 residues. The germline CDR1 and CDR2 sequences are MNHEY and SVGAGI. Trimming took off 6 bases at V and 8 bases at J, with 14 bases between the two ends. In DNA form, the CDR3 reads TGTGCCAGCAGCCCCGACAGGATTTATTCACCCCTCCACTTT. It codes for CASSPDRIYSPLHF.

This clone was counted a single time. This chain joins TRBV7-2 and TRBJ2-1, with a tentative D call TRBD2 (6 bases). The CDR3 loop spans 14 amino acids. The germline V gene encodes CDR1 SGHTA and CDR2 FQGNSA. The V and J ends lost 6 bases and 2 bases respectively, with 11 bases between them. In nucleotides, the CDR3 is TGTGCCAGCAGTTCGGACTACCCCTACAATGAGCAGTTCTTC. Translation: CASSSDYPYNEQFF.

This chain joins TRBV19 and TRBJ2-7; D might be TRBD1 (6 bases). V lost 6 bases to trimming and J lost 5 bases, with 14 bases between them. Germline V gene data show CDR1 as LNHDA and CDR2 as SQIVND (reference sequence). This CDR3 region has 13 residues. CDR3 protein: CASREQGNHEQYF. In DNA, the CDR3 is TGTGCCAGTAGAGAGCAGGGGAACCACGAGCAGTACTTC.

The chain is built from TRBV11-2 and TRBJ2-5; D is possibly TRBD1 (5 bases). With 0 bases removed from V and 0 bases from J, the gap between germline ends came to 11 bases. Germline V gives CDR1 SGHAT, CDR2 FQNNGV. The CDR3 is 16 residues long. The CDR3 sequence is CASSLDQGAHQETQYF. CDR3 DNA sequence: TGTGCCAGCAGCTTAGATCAGGGTGCCCACCAAGAGACCCAGTACTTC.

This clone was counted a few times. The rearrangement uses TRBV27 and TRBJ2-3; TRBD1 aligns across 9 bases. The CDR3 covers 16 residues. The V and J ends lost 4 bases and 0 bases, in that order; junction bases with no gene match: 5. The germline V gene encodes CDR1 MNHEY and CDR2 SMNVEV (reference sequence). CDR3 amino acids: CASSWTGVSSTDTQYF. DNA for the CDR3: TGTGCCAGCAGTTGGACAGGGGTCTCTAGCACAGATACGCAGTATTTT.

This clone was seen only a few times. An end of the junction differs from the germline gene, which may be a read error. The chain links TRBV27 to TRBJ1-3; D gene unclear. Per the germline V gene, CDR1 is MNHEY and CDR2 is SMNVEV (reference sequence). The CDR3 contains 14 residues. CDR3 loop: CASSLSFSGNTIYF. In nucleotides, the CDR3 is TGTGCCAGCAGTCTATCCTTCTCTGGAAACACCATATATTTT.

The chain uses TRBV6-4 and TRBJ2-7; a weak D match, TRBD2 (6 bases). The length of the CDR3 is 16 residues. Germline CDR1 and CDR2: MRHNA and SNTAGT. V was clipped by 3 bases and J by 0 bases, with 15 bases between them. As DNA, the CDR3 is TGTGCCAGCAGTGAATCGGGACTGGGTCTCTCCTACGAGCAGTACTTC. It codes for CASSESGLGLSYEQYF.

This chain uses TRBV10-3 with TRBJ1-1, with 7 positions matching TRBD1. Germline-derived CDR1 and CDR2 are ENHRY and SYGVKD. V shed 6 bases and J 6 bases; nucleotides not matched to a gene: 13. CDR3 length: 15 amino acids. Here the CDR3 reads CAIRERDSHLAEAFF. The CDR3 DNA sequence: TGTGCCATCAGGGAAAGGGACAGCCATCTGGCTGAAGCTTTCTTT.

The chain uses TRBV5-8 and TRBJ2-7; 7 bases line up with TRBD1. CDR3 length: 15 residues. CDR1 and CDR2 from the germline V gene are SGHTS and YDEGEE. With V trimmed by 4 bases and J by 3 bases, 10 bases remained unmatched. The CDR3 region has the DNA TGTGCCAGCAGCAGAAGGACAGGCTCAGGCTACGAGCAGTACTTC. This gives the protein CASSRRTGSGYEQYF.

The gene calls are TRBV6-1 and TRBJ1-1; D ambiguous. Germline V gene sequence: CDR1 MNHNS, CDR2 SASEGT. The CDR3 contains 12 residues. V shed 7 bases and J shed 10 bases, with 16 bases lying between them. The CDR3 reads CASTDDGSRAFF. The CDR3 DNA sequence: TGTGCCAGCACCGATGATGGCTCACGAGCTTTCTTT.

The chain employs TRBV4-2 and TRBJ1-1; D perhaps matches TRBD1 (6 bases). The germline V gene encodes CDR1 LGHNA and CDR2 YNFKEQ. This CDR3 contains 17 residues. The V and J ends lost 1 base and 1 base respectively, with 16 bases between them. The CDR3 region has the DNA TGTGCCAGCAGCCAAGCCCCCCAGGGGCAAACGAACACTGAAGCTTTCTTT. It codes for CASSQAPQGQTNTEAFF.

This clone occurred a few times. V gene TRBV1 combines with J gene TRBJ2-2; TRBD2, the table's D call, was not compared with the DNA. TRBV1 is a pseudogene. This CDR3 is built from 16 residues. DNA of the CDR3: TGCACCAGCAGCCTCCGACGGGTGGAGCACACCGGGGAGCTGTTTTTT. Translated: CTSSLRRVEHTGELFF.

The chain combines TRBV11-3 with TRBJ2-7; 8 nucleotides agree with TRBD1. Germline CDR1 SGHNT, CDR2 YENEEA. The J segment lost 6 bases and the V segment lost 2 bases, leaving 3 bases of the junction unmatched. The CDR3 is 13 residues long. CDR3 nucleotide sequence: TGTGCCAGCAGCTTACAGGGGGCACGCGAGCAGTACTTC. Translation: CASSLQGAREQYF.